The 21 T cell receptor beta chains in this list originate from one sample, sequenced in a study of regulatory T cells in long-lasting Graves disease. With iRepertoire HTBI primers and Arm-PCR of CDR3 regions, TCR beta libraries were built. MiXCR, applied by TCRdb to the multiplex PCR reads, yields one record per CDR3 protein. There are 450,000 or so distinct CDR3 sequences in the sample; under 25% occur only once, and roughly 13% lies in the top ten. Documented time point: persistent/refractory GD, antithyroid drugs over 5 years with positive TRAb. RNA from PBMCs was the source of the TCR library. The sequencing used peripheral blood mononuclear cells (PBMCs), collected when the disease was refractory, from a patient treated with antithyroid drugs. These receptors were obtained from a female donor with Graves disease.

This clonotype has only a few counts. CDR3 sequence: CASSLGPTGPYSNYGYTF. CDR3 DNA sequence: TGTGCCAGCAGCTTAGGGCCGACAGGTCCCTACTCTAACTATGGCTACACCTTC. This sequence joins TRBV7-2 and TRBJ1-2; maybe TRBD1 (6 bases). V dropped 1 base and J dropped 0 bases, with 18 bases sitting between them. CDR1 and CDR2 from the germline V gene are SGHTA and FQGNSA. CDR3 size: 18 residues.

There are many counts of this clonotype. The CDR3 reads CASSAQTEAFF. In nucleotides, the CDR3 is TGTGCCAGCAGTGCGCAAACTGAAGCTTTCTTT. The chain is built from TRBV2 and TRBJ1-1; D unresolved. The CDR3 totals 11 residues. V lost 4 bases and J 5 bases, leaving 5 bases between the germline ends. Germline CDR1 is SNHLY and CDR2 is FYNNEI.

In its sample, this clonotype was seen many times. V gene TRBV7-2 combines with J gene TRBJ2-2, with TRBD1 matching over 7 bases. Losses at the gene ends were 2 bases for V and 5 bases for J; bases not matched to a gene: 5. The CDR3 consists of 15 residues. Germline assignment: CDR1 SGHTA and CDR2 FQGNSA. CDR3 nucleotide sequence: TGTGCCAGCAGCTTAACAGGGGATTCGACCGGGGAGCTGTTTTTT. Translated: CASSLTGDSTGELFF.

The chain combines TRBV29-1 with TRBJ2-2; possible D gene TRBD1, 5 bases. This CDR3 has 15 amino acids. V lost 4 bases and J 3 bases, leaving 15 bases between the germline ends. Per germline, CDR1 SQVTM and CDR2 ANQGSEA. The CDR3 region is CSVGEWAGYTGELFF. The CDR3 DNA reads as TGCAGCGTTGGGGAATGGGCAGGGTACACCGGGGAGCTGTTTTTT.

In its sample, this clonotype was seen many times. This chain connects TRBV29-1 to TRBJ2-6; D is unresolved. The CDR3 is 14 amino acids. CDR1 SQVTM and CDR2 ANQGSEA come from the germline V gene. The V gene lost 4 bases and the J gene lost 0 bases, with 7 bases spanning the gap. The CDR3 DNA sequence: TGCAGCGTTGTTTTAGGCTCTGGGGCCAACGTCCTGACTTTC. It yields the protein CSVVLGSGANVLTF. Looking up the rest from reference TRBV29-1 and TRBJ2-6 gives the full variable domain: SAVISQKPSRDICQRGTSLTIQCQVDSQVTMMFWYRQQPGQSLTLIATANQGSEATYESGFVIDKFPISRPNLTFSTLTVSNMSPEDSSIYLCSVVLGSGANVLTFGAGSRLTVL.

There are a few counts of this clonotype. The chain carries TRBV7-2 and TRBJ1-4, with D perhaps matching TRBD1 (5 bases). Germline CDR1 and CDR2: SGHTA and FQGNSA. The CDR3 has 14 amino acids. The germline V and J ends were trimmed by 5 bases and 4 bases, with 11 bases remaining between them. The CDR3 DNA reads as TGTGCCAGCAGCCCCGGGACTCGTAATGAAAAACTGTTTTTT. This encodes CASSPGTRNEKLFF.

CDR3 residues: CASSGEAGEQYF. Written as DNA, the CDR3 is TGTGCCAGCTCAGGTGAAGCGGGCGAGCAGTACTTC. The chain combines TRBV18 with TRBJ2-7, with a tentative D call TRBD2 (6 bases). The CDR3 has 12 residues. V lost 5 bases to trimming and J lost 6 bases, with 11 bases between them. Germline-derived CDR1 and CDR2 are KGHSH and LQKENI.

J is TRBJ1-2 and V is TRBV19; 7 bases fit TRBD1. Germline CDR1 is LNHDA and CDR2 is SQIVND (reference sequence). V lost 6 bases, J lost 8 bases, and 9 bases stayed unmatched. The CDR3 length is 13 residues. CDR3 in DNA: TGTGCCAGTAGAAGACAGGGCCTTGAGGGCTACACCTTC. Translation gives CASRRQGLEGYTF.

The sample holds a few counts of this clonotype. The chain couples TRBV12-3 or TRBV12-4 to TRBJ2-7; 7 bases align to TRBD2. The CDR3 length is 14 residues. V lost 6 bases, J lost 7 bases, and 12 bases stayed unmatched. CDR3 nucleotide sequence: TGTGCCAGCAGCCTCCCCGAGGGGCGGGAGGAGCAGTACTTC. Its protein product is CASSLPEGREEQYF.

In regard to this clonotype: A far larger clone lies a single base away; this is likely a read error. The chain has TRBV12-3 or TRBV12-4 and TRBJ1-2; D uncertain. CDR3 length: 14 residues. CDR3: CASSGGIEFYGYAF. The CDR3 DNA is TGTGCCAGCAGTGGAGGAATCGAGTTCTATGGCTACGCCTTC.

In its sample, this clonotype was seen a few times. The chain links TRBV6-2 or TRBV6-3 to TRBJ2-7; 8 nucleotides align to TRBD2. The CDR3 covers 13 residues. Germline V lookup: CDR1 MNHEY, CDR2 SVGEGT. With V trimmed by 6 bases and J by 2 bases, 3 bases remained unmatched. CDR3 loop: CASSGLATYEQYF. CDR3 nucleotides: TGTGCCAGCAGCGGACTAGCCACCTACGAGCAGTACTTC.

This clonotype was seen a few times. The chain couples TRBV6-2 or TRBV6-3 to TRBJ2-6, with TRBD2 as a possible D gene (6 bases). CDR1 is MNHEY and CDR2 is SVGEGT in the germline V gene. The CDR3 loop spans 17 amino acids. The V gene lost 0 bases and the J gene lost 0 bases, with 9 bases spanning the gap. The CDR3 region has the DNA TGTGCCAGCAGTTACTCGAGTAGCGGCTCTGGGGCCAACGTCCTGACTTTC. The encoded protein is CASSYSSSGSGANVLTF.

As to this clonotype: This sequence may be a read error, since a much larger clone differs from it by one base. V is TRBV28 and J is TRBJ1-4; maybe TRBD1 (5 bases). The V end was cut by 6 bases, the J end by 12 bases, with 14 bases between. Germline V lookup: CDR1 MDHEN, CDR2 SYDVKM. The CDR3 is made up of 12 amino acids. CDR3 nucleotides: TGTGCCAGCAGCTGGGGACGAGAAGAACTGTTTTTT. Translated, it gives CASSWGREELFF.

There are a few counts of this clonotype. The chain carries TRBV3-1 and TRBJ1-2; D unclear. CDR1 and CDR2 from the germline V gene are LGHDT and YNNKEL (reference sequence). V was shortened by 0 bases and J by 4 bases, with 6 bases between the two germline ends. There are 13 residues in the CDR3. Here the CDR3 DNA reads TGTGCCAGCAGCCAAGAACAGCCCTATGGCTACACCTTC. The encoded protein is CASSQEQPYGYTF.

This chain links TRBV5-1 with TRBJ1-6; 7 positions agree with TRBD1. J gave up 14 bases and V 5 bases, and 7 bases lay outside the gene matches. Germline values: CDR1 SGHRS, CDR2 YFSETQ. This CDR3 region has 12 residues. The CDR3 protein is CASRGDSETLHF. The CDR3 nucleotides read TGCGCCAGCAGAGGGGACAGTGAGACCCTCCACTTT.

The V gene is TRBV20-1, the J gene TRBJ1-1, with D possibly TRBD1 on 5 matching bases. The germline V and J ends were trimmed by 6 bases and 7 bases, with 15 bases remaining between them. Germline CDR1 DFQATT, CDR2 SNEGSKA (reference sequence). CDR3 length: 12 amino acids. The CDR3 sequence: CSAPVGEIEAFF. The CDR3 DNA reads TGCAGTGCCCCGGTGGGGGAGATTGAAGCTTTCTTT.

This clonotype came up a few times. The J gene is TRBJ1-5, the V gene TRBV30; 9 bases agree with TRBD1. V was pared by 0 bases and J by 7 bases, with 10 bases of the junction left unmatched. The CDR3 runs 16 residues. The germline V gene encodes CDR1 GTSNPN and CDR2 SVGIG (reference sequence). The CDR3 loop is CAWSVRTGGAGQPQHF. CDR3 DNA sequence: TGTGCCTGGAGTGTACGAACAGGGGGCGCGGGGCAGCCCCAGCATTTT.

This clonotype was observed a few times. The gene calls are TRBV6-1 and TRBJ1-5, with no clear D. The germline V and J ends were trimmed by 6 bases and 11 bases, with 14 bases remaining between them. The CDR3 spans 12 residues. Germline loops: CDR1 MNHNS, CDR2 SASEGT. CDR3 sequence reads: CASRDSAWAQHF. For the CDR3, the DNA is TGTGCCAGCAGGGACTCCGCTTGGGCCCAGCATTTT.

This clonotype was seen many times. The chain joins TRBV28 to TRBJ1-2, with 9 bases aligning to TRBD1. CDR1 is MDHEN and CDR2 is SYDVKM in the germline V gene. The CDR3 is 13 residues long. The V gene end was trimmed by 7 bases and the J gene end by 4 bases; junction bases not matched to a gene: 4. In nucleotides, the CDR3 is TGTGCCAGCACCGGACAGGGGATCTATGGCTACACCTTC. It translates to CASTGQGIYGYTF.

The chain joins TRBV5-6 to TRBJ1-1; 7 nucleotides match TRBD1. Germline trimming cut 2 bases from V and 5 bases from J; bases unmatched to any gene: 6. This CDR3 contains 14 residues. Germline CDR1 is SGHDT and CDR2 is YYEEEE. Here the CDR3 reads CASSLNRGWTEAFF. The CDR3 DNA reads as TGTGCCAGCAGCTTAAACAGGGGCTGGACTGAAGCTTTCTTT.

The genes are TRBV20-1 and TRBJ2-5; TRBD2 agrees at 11 bases. After removal of 3 bases from V and 4 bases from J, the junction contained 7 bases not matched to a gene. Germline CDR1 reads DFQATT; CDR2 reads SNEGSKA (reference sequence). This CDR3 is built from 15 residues. Here the CDR3 reads CSASRGLAGGETQYF. CDR3 nucleotides: TGCAGTGCTAGTCGGGGGCTAGCGGGAGGAGAGACCCAGTACTTC.